This T cell receptor beta chain was retrieved from a study of graft-versus-host responses after intestinal transplantation. Background on the study: Transplantation in recipients was multivisceral, liver-intestinal, or isolated intestinal. Recipients were all induced with anti-thymocyte globulin, then given tacrolimus and steroids for around three years. Whole-study findings and limits: The marrow of recipients harbored GvH clones, and ileum or blood showed some of them first. Allografts from individuals with graft-donor T cell macrochimerism displayed high graft-versus-host to host-versus-graft clonal ratios.

This CDR3 spans 14 amino acids. Germline lookup yields CDR1 KGHSH and CDR2 LQKENI. V dropped 2 bases and J dropped 7; count of bases not matched to a gene: 4. Points on this clone: Its specificity is unknown.

Libraries were prepared by immunoSEQ multiplex PCR; TCRdb keeps only in-frame clonotypes and omits some of them. The sample gives 75,000 to 100,000 clones, around 83% of which show up once; about 18% is in the top ten. This rearrangement joins TRBV18 to TRBJ1-4, with TRBD1 matching over 7 bases. The receptor was isolated from a human donor who received an intestinal transplant. Sequenced material: unstimulated CD8+ T cells sorted from spleen or lymph node cells, taken before intestinal transplant. The CDR3 is CASSPDREGEKLFF. CDR3 in DNA: TGTGCCAGCTCACCAGACAGGGAGGGTGAAAAACTGTTTTTT.